This T cell receptor beta chain comes out of a study of T-cell reconstitution after alpha-beta-depleted transplantation in children. Preparing the TCRbeta library involved the use of unique molecular identifiers. TCRdb passed the PCR reads through MiXCR, listing each CDR3 protein once. The repertoire holds more than 150,000 distinct CDR3 sequences, with 14% to 15% as singletons. This clonotype was observed many times. This CDR3 is built from 15 residues. Trimming took off 7 bases at V and 10 bases at J, with 23 bases between the two ends. Germline V gene data show CDR1 as MNHEY and CDR2 as SMNVEV (reference sequence).

The origin of this receptor is a human donor who donated a stem cell graft to a child with acute lymphoblastic leukemia. This chain connects TRBV27 to TRBJ2-1; weak D call: TRBD2 (6 bases). The sequenced sample was PBMCs from the stem cell graft donor, obtained from the stem cell graft. The CDR3 loop is CASNGLRSLGGEQFF. The CDR3 bases are TGTGCCAGCAACGGGCTTAGGTCCCTGGGGGGAGAGCAGTTCTTC.